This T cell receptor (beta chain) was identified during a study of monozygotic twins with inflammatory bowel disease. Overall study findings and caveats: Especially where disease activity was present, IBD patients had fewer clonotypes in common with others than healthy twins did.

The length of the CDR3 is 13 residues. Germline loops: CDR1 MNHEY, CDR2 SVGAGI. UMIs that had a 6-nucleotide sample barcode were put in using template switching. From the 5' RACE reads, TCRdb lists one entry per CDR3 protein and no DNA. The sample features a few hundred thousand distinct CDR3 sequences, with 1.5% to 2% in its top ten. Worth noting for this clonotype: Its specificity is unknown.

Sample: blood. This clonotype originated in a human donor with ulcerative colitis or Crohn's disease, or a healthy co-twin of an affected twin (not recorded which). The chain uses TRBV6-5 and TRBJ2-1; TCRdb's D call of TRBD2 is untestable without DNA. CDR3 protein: CASSLGLYNEQFF.